This paragraph reports one TCR beta chain. The length of the CDR3 is 15 residues. CDR1 is MNHEY, CDR2 SMNVEV, per germline (reference sequence). V gave up 6 bases and J gave up 3 bases, with 17 bases separating them. The data were obtained in a study of blood T cell repertoires in COVID-19. As for the study in general: PBMCs, B-cell-depleted T cells, or T cells provided the cDNA or gDNA that made up the material.

Sequencing used immunoSEQ multiplex PCR; TCRdb keeps in-frame clones, though not all of them. In the table there are about 300,000 clones, approximately 86% of which are singletons. Sequenced input: peripheral blood. The sequence derives from a man between 65 and 85 years old with acute or convalescent COVID-19. The chain couples TRBV27 to TRBJ1-1; D may be TRBD1 (6 bases). CDR3 coding DNA: TGTGCCAGCAGCCGCCAGGGGTCGGGGTACACTGAAGCTTTCTTT. This gives the protein CASSRQGSGYTEAFF.